This TCR beta chain was found in a study of OX40 agonist ivuxolimab in advanced cancers. Turning to the study itself: The drug used for patients, ivuxolimab, was an agonistic anti-OX40 (CD134) antibody. It was permissible to have had prior anti-PD-1, anti-PD-L1 or anti-CTLA-4 therapy, and around 43% had some.

A note on this clone: Its antigen is still unknown.

The CDR3 length is 15 residues. Germline assignment: CDR1 MNHNS and CDR2 SASEGT. The junction had 8 bases not matched to a gene; V was cut back by 4 bases and J by 3 bases. Study-wide points: Not determined was the antigen specificity of the expanded peripheral T cells.

Clones were sequenced by immunoSEQ multiplex PCR, and TCRdb holds only the in-frame ones, with some missing. The data show tens of thousands of clones, with over 80% seen just once and over 4.5% held by the top ten. The sample was CD4+ or CD8+ T cells sorted from blood, taken in a trial of the OX40 agonist ivuxolimab. The chain carries TRBV6-1 and TRBJ1-2; TRBD1 matches 7 bases. This TCR came from an adult with an advanced solid tumor such as melanoma, head and neck, liver or kidney cancer. The CDR3 loop reads CASSAQGFIHYGYTF. The CDR3 DNA reads TGTGCCAGCAGTGCACAGGGGTTTATCCACTATGGCTACACCTTC.